Listed below are T cell receptor beta chains from one sample, sequenced in a study of blood T cell repertoires in COVID-19. Using immunoSEQ multiplex PCR, the repertoire was profiled, and TCRdb retains in-frame clones only, with some absent. The profile shows about 280,000 clones, 82% of them singletons. The sample was PBMCs or T cells enriched from blood (not recorded which). The receptors come from a man between 40 and 49 years old who had been exposed to COVID-19. The CDR3 runs from the conserved cysteine through the conserved F or W. Fields, in order: V gene, D gene, CDR3 length, clone size, J gene, CDR3 DNA, CDR3 protein. D genes are given only for firm matches. Not all rows give a size; the values are once, few, many and, for expanded clones, a class.

v_call: TRBV29-1
d_call: .
cdr3_length: 9
clone_size: few
j_call: TRBJ1-1
cdr3_nt: TGCAGCGTACTAGAAGGAGCTTTCTTT
cdr3_aa: CSVLEGAFF

v_call: TRBV20-1
d_call: .
cdr3_length: 15
clone_size: .
j_call: TRBJ1-5
cdr3_nt: TGCAGTGCTAGTGCGGGACTCAGGAGCAATCAGCCCCAGCATTTT
cdr3_aa: CSASAGLRSNQPQHF

v_call: TRBV6-5
d_call: .
cdr3_length: 15
clone_size: once
j_call: TRBJ2-7
cdr3_nt: TGTGCCAGCAGCAACGACCCCGCGGTCCTCTACGAGCAGTACTTC
cdr3_aa: CASSNDPAVLYEQYF

v_call: TRBV29-1
d_call: .
cdr3_length: 14
clone_size: .
j_call: TRBJ1-5
cdr3_nt: TGCAGCGTTGCCCAGGGAACTAGCAATCAGCCCCAGCATTTT
cdr3_aa: CSVAQGTSNQPQHF

v_call: TRBV7-9
d_call: TRBD1
cdr3_length: 14
clone_size: .
j_call: TRBJ1-4
cdr3_nt: TGTGCCAGCAGCAAGGACAGGGGTAATGAAAAACTGTTTTTT
cdr3_aa: CASSKDRGNEKLFF

v_call: TRBV19
d_call: TRBD1
cdr3_length: 17
clone_size: .
j_call: TRBJ1-5
cdr3_nt: TGTGCCAGTAGCATCAGGGGGGCAAGGACGACTGATCAGCCCCAGCATTTT
cdr3_aa: CASSIRGARTTDQPQHF

v_call: TRBV7-6
d_call: .
cdr3_length: 15
clone_size: .
j_call: TRBJ1-4
cdr3_nt: TGTGCCAGCAGCTTAAATCTCGACAGTAATGAAAAACTGTTTTTT
cdr3_aa: CASSLNLDSNEKLFF

v_call: TRBV5-6
d_call: TRBD1
cdr3_length: 15
clone_size: .
j_call: TRBJ1-5
cdr3_nt: TGTGCCAGCAGCGAAGGGACAGCCTCTAATCAGCCCCAGCATTTT
cdr3_aa: CASSEGTASNQPQHF

v_call: TRBV4-1
d_call: .
cdr3_length: 14
clone_size: .
j_call: TRBJ1-1
cdr3_nt: TGCGCCAGCAGCCCGCTCCAGGATAACACTGAAGCTTTCTTT
cdr3_aa: CASSPLQDNTEAFF

v_call: TRBV20-1
d_call: TRBD1
cdr3_length: 9
clone_size: .
j_call: TRBJ2-7
cdr3_nt: TGCAGTGCTAGAAGGGACAGACACTTC
cdr3_aa: CSARRDRHF

v_call: TRBV5-1
d_call: .
cdr3_length: 17
clone_size: .
j_call: TRBJ2-5
cdr3_nt: TGCGCCAGCAGCAAAAGCGGGTCCAGTAATTACCAAGAGACCCAGTACTTC
cdr3_aa: CASSKSGSSNYQETQYF

v_call: TRBV10-3
d_call: TRBD2
cdr3_length: 15
clone_size: .
j_call: TRBJ2-3
cdr3_nt: TGTGCCATCAATATCGAGGCGGGAGGCACAGATACGCAGTATTTT
cdr3_aa: CAINIEAGGTDTQYF

v_call: TRBV6-5
d_call: .
cdr3_length: 14
clone_size: .
j_call: TRBJ2-4
cdr3_nt: TGTGCCAGCAGTTACTCGGGGAGCGAGAACATTCAGTACTTC
cdr3_aa: CASSYSGSENIQYF

v_call: TRBV12-3/TRBV12-4
d_call: TRBD2
cdr3_length: 13
clone_size: .
j_call: TRBJ2-5
cdr3_nt: TGTGCCAGCAGCCTAGCGGGATCGGAGACCCAGTACTTC
cdr3_aa: CASSLAGSETQYF

v_call: TRBV29-1
d_call: .
cdr3_length: 12
clone_size: .
j_call: TRBJ1-5
cdr3_nt: TGCAGCGTTGGGGAACAGGATCAGCCCCAGCATTTT
cdr3_aa: CSVGEQDQPQHF

v_call: TRBV7-6
d_call: TRBD1
cdr3_length: 15
clone_size: .
j_call: TRBJ2-7
cdr3_nt: TGTGCCAGCAGCCGGGAGACAGGGGCCCTCTACGAGCAGTACTTC
cdr3_aa: CASSRETGALYEQYF

v_call: TRBV2
d_call: .
cdr3_length: 14
clone_size: .
j_call: TRBJ2-2
cdr3_nt: TGTGCCAGCAGCCCCGGGAGTGGCACCGGGGAGCTGTTTTTT
cdr3_aa: CASSPGSGTGELFF

v_call: TRBV6-5
d_call: TRBD1
cdr3_length: 14
clone_size: .
j_call: TRBJ1-2
cdr3_nt: TGTGCCAGCAGTTACTCTGAGGGGGCCTATGGCTACACCTTC
cdr3_aa: CASSYSEGAYGYTF

v_call: TRBV13
d_call: .
cdr3_length: 14
clone_size: .
j_call: TRBJ1-4
cdr3_nt: TGTGCCAGCAGCCATTACGGGATTGGGGAAAAACTGTTTTTT
cdr3_aa: CASSHYGIGEKLFF

v_call: TRBV12-3/TRBV12-4
d_call: .
cdr3_length: 13
clone_size: .
j_call: TRBJ2-7
cdr3_nt: TGTGCCAGCACCCCAAGCTTGCTCTACGAGCAGTACTTC
cdr3_aa: CASTPSLLYEQYF

v_call: TRBV11-2
d_call: .
cdr3_length: 14
clone_size: .
j_call: TRBJ2-3
cdr3_nt: TGTGCCAGCAGCTTCACTAGGCGGGCAGATACGCAGTATTTT
cdr3_aa: CASSFTRRADTQYF

v_call: TRBV19
d_call: TRBD1
cdr3_length: 12
clone_size: .
j_call: TRBJ2-1
cdr3_nt: TGTGCCAGTAGTATCCTCGGGACAGGGCTGTTCTTC
cdr3_aa: CASSILGTGLFF

v_call: TRBV7-9
d_call: .
cdr3_length: 16
clone_size: .
j_call: TRBJ2-2
cdr3_nt: TGTGCCAGCAGCGTCACAGCTTCTTATGACACCGGGGAGCTGTTTTTT
cdr3_aa: CASSVTASYDTGELFF

v_call: TRBV7-9
d_call: .
cdr3_length: 13
clone_size: few
j_call: TRBJ2-2
cdr3_nt: TGTGCCAGCCCCTTTAGAAACACCGGGGAGCTGTTTTTT
cdr3_aa: CASPFRNTGELFF

v_call: TRBV7-8
d_call: .
cdr3_length: 12
clone_size: few
j_call: TRBJ1-2
cdr3_nt: TGTGCCAGCAGCTTATCAGGGTATGGCTACACCTTC
cdr3_aa: CASSLSGYGYTF

v_call: TRBV12-5
d_call: .
cdr3_length: 12
clone_size: .
j_call: TRBJ1-5
cdr3_nt: TGTGCTAGTGGTCAGGGGAATCAGCCCCAGCATTTT
cdr3_aa: CASGQGNQPQHF

v_call: TRBV14
d_call: .
cdr3_length: 15
clone_size: once
j_call: TRBJ1-1
cdr3_nt: TGTGCCAGCAGCCCCCACGCCCCTATGAACACTGAAGCTTTCTTT
cdr3_aa: CASSPHAPMNTEAFF

v_call: TRBV24-1
d_call: .
cdr3_length: 15
clone_size: .
j_call: TRBJ2-1
cdr3_nt: TGTGCCACCAGTGGGACTCGGGACTTAAACAATGAGCAGTTCTTC
cdr3_aa: CATSGTRDLNNEQFF

v_call: TRBV19
d_call: .
cdr3_length: 13
clone_size: .
j_call: TRBJ2-3
cdr3_nt: TGTGCCAGTAGACTAGCAGACACAGATACGCAGTATTTT
cdr3_aa: CASRLADTDTQYF

v_call: TRBV5-4
d_call: .
cdr3_length: 14
clone_size: .
j_call: TRBJ1-1
cdr3_nt: TGTGCCAGCAGCCGGGGACTCTCGAACACTGAAGCTTTCTTT
cdr3_aa: CASSRGLSNTEAFF

v_call: TRBV7-8
d_call: TRBD1
cdr3_length: 18
clone_size: .
j_call: TRBJ2-1
cdr3_nt: TGTGCCAGCAGCTTAGTTTTACCGGGACAGAGCTCCTACAATGAGCAGTTCTTC
cdr3_aa: CASSLVLPGQSSYNEQFF

v_call: TRBV10-3
d_call: TRBD1
cdr3_length: 15
clone_size: .
j_call: TRBJ2-1
cdr3_nt: TGTGCCATCAGCCCGGGACAGGGGTCCTACAATGAGCAGTTCTTC
cdr3_aa: CAISPGQGSYNEQFF

v_call: TRBV3-1/TRBV3-2
d_call: .
cdr3_length: 12
clone_size: .
j_call: TRBJ1-1
cdr3_nt: TGTGCCAGCGGACTCGGGGAAGGAGGAGCTTTCTTT
cdr3_aa: CASGLGEGGAFF

v_call: TRBV10-2
d_call: TRBD2
cdr3_length: 14
clone_size: .
j_call: TRBJ2-1
cdr3_nt: TGCGCCAGCGATAATAGCGGGAGGGCTGTTGAGCAGTTCTTC
cdr3_aa: CASDNSGRAVEQFF

v_call: TRBV4-1
d_call: .
cdr3_length: 16
clone_size: .
j_call: TRBJ2-2
cdr3_nt: TGCGCCAGCAGCCCCGAGGGCGGCAGCAGCACCGGGGAGCTGTTTTTT
cdr3_aa: CASSPEGGSSTGELFF

v_call: TRBV7-9
d_call: TRBD1
cdr3_length: 15
clone_size: .
j_call: TRBJ1-3
cdr3_nt: TGTGCCAGCAGCTTCTCGGACAGGGCTGGAAACACCATATATTTT
cdr3_aa: CASSFSDRAGNTIYF

v_call: TRBV10-1
d_call: .
cdr3_length: 13
clone_size: .
j_call: TRBJ2-5
cdr3_nt: TGCGCCCCCACCTCAGGGTATAGGGAGACCCAGTACTTC
cdr3_aa: CAPTSGYRETQYF

v_call: TRBV6-1
d_call: TRBD1
cdr3_length: 19
clone_size: .
j_call: TRBJ1-6
cdr3_nt: TGTGCCAGCAGTGAGTCGTTGGACAGGGGCCACTCCTATAATTCACCCCTCCACTTT
cdr3_aa: CASSESLDRGHSYNSPLHF

v_call: TRBV10-3
d_call: .
cdr3_length: 13
clone_size: .
j_call: TRBJ2-7
cdr3_nt: TGTGCCATCCTAGCGAACGGTTCCTACGAGCAGTACTTC
cdr3_aa: CAILANGSYEQYF

v_call: TRBV10-3
d_call: .
cdr3_length: 13
clone_size: .
j_call: TRBJ1-1
cdr3_nt: TGTGCCATCAGTTACGGCGGGAACACTGAAGCTTTCTTT
cdr3_aa: CAISYGGNTEAFF

v_call: TRBV7-6
d_call: TRBD1
cdr3_length: 14
clone_size: .
j_call: TRBJ2-5
cdr3_nt: TGTGCCAGCAGCTTAGAGGGACAGGGGGAGACCCAGTACTTC
cdr3_aa: CASSLEGQGETQYF

v_call: TRBV12-3/TRBV12-4
d_call: .
cdr3_length: 12
clone_size: .
j_call: TRBJ1-2
cdr3_nt: TGTGCCAGCGGGAGACGGACCTATGGCTACACCTTC
cdr3_aa: CASGRRTYGYTF

v_call: TRBV27
d_call: .
cdr3_length: 18
clone_size: once
j_call: TRBJ1-6
cdr3_nt: TGTGCCAGCAGTTTAGAGGTTTCGGCAAGCTCCTATAATTCACCCCTCCACTTT
cdr3_aa: CASSLEVSASSYNSPLHF

v_call: TRBV4-2
d_call: .
cdr3_length: 15
clone_size: .
j_call: TRBJ2-7
cdr3_nt: TGTGCCAGCAGCCAAGAGACTAGTGCATTTGGAGAGCAGTACTTC
cdr3_aa: CASSQETSAFGEQYF

v_call: TRBV24-1
d_call: TRBD2
cdr3_length: 15
clone_size: .
j_call: TRBJ2-1
cdr3_nt: TGTGCCACCAGTGATTCGGGACTAGCGACCAATGAGCAGTTCTTC
cdr3_aa: CATSDSGLATNEQFF

v_call: TRBV5-6
d_call: TRBD1
cdr3_length: 16
clone_size: .
j_call: TRBJ2-4
cdr3_nt: TGTGCCAGCAGCCCCGGACAGGGGGCCGGCAAAAACATTCAGTACTTC
cdr3_aa: CASSPGQGAGKNIQYF

v_call: TRBV27
d_call: .
cdr3_length: 14
clone_size: .
j_call: TRBJ1-2
cdr3_nt: TGTGCCAGCAGTTTGGGAGTCTACCGGCTTGGCTACACCTTC
cdr3_aa: CASSLGVYRLGYTF

v_call: TRBV11-2
d_call: .
cdr3_length: 15
clone_size: .
j_call: TRBJ2-5
cdr3_nt: TGTGCCAGCAGCAAAGGACAAAGGTTTGAAGAGACCCAGTACTTC
cdr3_aa: CASSKGQRFEETQYF

v_call: TRBV3-1/TRBV3-2
d_call: .
cdr3_length: 12
clone_size: .
j_call: TRBJ2-7
cdr3_nt: TGTGCCAGCAGCCAAGATATGAGGGAGCAGTACTTC
cdr3_aa: CASSQDMREQYF

v_call: TRBV2
d_call: .
cdr3_length: 16
clone_size: .
j_call: TRBJ1-3
cdr3_nt: TGTGCCAGCAGCCTAACCGTAACGGTGGCTGGAAACACCATATATTTT
cdr3_aa: CASSLTVTVAGNTIYF

v_call: TRBV7-9
d_call: TRBD2
cdr3_length: 15
clone_size: .
j_call: TRBJ2-1
cdr3_nt: TGTGCCAGCAGCTACTTAGCGGGAGGGGTGGGTGAGCAGTTCTTC
cdr3_aa: CASSYLAGGVGEQFF

v_call: TRBV4-1
d_call: .
cdr3_length: 15
clone_size: many
j_call: TRBJ2-7
cdr3_nt: TGCGCCAGCAGCCCTGGAGTCGACTCCAATGGGGAGCAGTACTTC
cdr3_aa: CASSPGVDSNGEQYF

v_call: TRBV7-8
d_call: TRBD1
cdr3_length: 15
clone_size: .
j_call: TRBJ2-7
cdr3_nt: TGTGCCAGCGGGGGACAGCCTAGCATCTCCTACGAGCAGTACTTC
cdr3_aa: CASGGQPSISYEQYF